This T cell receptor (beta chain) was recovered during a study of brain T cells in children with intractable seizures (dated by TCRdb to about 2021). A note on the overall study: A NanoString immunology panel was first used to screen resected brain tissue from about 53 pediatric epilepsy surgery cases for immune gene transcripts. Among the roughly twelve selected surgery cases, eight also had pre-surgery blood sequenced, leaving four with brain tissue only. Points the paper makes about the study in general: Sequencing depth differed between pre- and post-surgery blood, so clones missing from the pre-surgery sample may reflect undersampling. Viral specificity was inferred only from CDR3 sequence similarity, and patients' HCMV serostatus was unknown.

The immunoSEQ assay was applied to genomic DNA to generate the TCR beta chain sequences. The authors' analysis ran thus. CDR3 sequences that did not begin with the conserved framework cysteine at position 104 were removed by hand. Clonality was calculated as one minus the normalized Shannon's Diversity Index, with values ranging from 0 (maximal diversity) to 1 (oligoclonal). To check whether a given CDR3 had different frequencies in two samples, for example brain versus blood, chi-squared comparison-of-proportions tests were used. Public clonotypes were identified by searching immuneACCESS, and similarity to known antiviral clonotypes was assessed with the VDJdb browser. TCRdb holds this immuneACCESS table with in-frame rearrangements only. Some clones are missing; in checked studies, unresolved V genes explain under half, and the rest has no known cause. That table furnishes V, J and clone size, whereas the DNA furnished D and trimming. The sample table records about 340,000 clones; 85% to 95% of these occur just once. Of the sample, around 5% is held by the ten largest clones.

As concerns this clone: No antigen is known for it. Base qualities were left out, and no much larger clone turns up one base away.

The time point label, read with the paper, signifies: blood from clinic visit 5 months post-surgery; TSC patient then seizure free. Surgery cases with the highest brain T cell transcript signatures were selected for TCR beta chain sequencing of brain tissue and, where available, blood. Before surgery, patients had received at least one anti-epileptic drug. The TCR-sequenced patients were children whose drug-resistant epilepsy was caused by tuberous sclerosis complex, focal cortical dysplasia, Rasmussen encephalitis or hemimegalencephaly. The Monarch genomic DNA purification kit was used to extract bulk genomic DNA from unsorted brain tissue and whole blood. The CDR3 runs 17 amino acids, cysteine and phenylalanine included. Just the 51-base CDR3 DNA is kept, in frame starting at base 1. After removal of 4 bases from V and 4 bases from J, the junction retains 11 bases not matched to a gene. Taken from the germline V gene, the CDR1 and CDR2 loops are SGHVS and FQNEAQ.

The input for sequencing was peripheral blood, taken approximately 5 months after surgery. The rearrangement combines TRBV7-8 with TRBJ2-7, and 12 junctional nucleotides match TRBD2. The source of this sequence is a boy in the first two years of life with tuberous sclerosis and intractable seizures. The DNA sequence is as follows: TGTGCCAGCAGCTCACGGACTAGCGGGACCCCTTTTTACGAGCAGTACTTC. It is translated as CASSSRTSGTPFYEQYF.